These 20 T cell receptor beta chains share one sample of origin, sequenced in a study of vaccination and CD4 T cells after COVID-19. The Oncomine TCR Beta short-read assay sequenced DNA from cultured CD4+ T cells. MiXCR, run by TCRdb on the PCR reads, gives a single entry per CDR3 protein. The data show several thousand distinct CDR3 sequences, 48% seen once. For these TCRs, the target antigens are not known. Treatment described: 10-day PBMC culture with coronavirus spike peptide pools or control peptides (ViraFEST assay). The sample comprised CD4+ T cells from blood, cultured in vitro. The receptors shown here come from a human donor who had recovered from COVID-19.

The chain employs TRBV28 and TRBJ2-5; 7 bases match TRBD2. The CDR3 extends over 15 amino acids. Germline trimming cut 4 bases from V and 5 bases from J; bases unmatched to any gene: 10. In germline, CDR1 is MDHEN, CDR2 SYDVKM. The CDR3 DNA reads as TGTGCCAGCAGTTCCGAGGCGGGAGTCTTGGAGACCCAGTACTTC. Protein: CASSSEAGVLETQYF.

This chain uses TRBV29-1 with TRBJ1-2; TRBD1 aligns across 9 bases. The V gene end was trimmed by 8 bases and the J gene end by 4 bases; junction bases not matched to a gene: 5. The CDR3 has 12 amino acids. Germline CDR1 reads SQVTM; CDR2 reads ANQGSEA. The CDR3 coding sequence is TGCAGCACGGACAGGGGCGGCTATGGCTACACCTTC. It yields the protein CSTDRGGYGYTF. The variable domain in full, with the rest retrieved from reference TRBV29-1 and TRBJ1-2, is SAVISQKPSRDICQRGTSLTIQCQVDSQVTMMFWYRQQPGQSLTLIATANQGSEATYESGFVIDKFPISRPNLTFSTLTVSNMSPEDSSIYLCSTDRGGYGYTFGSGTRLTVV.

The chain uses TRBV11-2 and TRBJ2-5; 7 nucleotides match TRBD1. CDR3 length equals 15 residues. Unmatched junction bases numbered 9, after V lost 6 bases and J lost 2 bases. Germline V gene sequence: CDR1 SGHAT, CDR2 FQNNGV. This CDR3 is CASSSLGTAQETQYF. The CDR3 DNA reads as TGTGCCAGCAGTTCCCTGGGGACAGCGCAAGAGACCCAGTACTTC.

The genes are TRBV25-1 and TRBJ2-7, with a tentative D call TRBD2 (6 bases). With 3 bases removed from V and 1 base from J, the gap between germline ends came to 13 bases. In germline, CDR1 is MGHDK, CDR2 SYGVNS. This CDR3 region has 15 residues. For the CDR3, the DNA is TGTGCCAGCAGTGAGCGTATGGAGGGATCCTACGAGCAGTACTTC. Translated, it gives CASSERMEGSYEQYF.

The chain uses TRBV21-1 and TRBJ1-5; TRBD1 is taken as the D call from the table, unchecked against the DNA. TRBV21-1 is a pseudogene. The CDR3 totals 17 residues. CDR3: CASSRGPDRDSNQPQHF. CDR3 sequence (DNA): TGTGCCAGCAGCAGGGGACCGGACAGGGATAGCAATCAGCCCCAGCATTTT.

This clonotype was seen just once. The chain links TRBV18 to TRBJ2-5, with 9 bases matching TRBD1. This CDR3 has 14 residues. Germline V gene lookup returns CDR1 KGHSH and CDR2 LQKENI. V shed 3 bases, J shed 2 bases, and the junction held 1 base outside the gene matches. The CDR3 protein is CASSPGQGQETQYF. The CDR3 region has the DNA TGTGCCAGCTCACCGGGACAGGGTCAAGAGACCCAGTACTTC.

The CDR3 here is CASRAGQTNTGELFF. In DNA form, the CDR3 reads TGTGCCAGCAGAGCCGGACAGACTAACACCGGGGAGCTGTTTTTT. V is TRBV28 and J is TRBJ2-2; D perhaps matches TRBD1 (6 bases). This CDR3 comprises 15 residues. The germline V gene encodes CDR1 MDHEN and CDR2 SYDVKM. V was trimmed by 6 bases and J by 2 bases, leaving 13 bases between them. The full variable domain, with the rest looked up from reference TRBV28 and TRBJ2-2, is DVKVTQSSRYLVKRTGEKVFLECVQDMDHENMFWYRQDPGLGLRLIYFSYDVKMKEKGDIPEGYSVSREKKERFSLILESASTNQTSMYLCASRAGQTNTGELFFGEGSRLTVL.

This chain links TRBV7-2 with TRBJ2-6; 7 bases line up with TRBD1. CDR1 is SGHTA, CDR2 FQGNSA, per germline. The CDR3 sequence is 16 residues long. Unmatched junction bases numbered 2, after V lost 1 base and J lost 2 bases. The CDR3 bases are TGTGCCAGCAGCTTAGGAGGGGGCGCTGGGGCCAACGTCCTGACTTTC. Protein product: CASSLGGGAGANVLTF.

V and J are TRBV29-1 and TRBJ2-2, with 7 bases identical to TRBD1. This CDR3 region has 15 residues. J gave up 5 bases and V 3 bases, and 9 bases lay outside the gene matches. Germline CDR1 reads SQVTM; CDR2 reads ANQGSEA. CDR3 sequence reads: CSVDYHGRGTGELFF. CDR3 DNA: TGCAGCGTTGATTACCATGGCAGGGGGACCGGGGAGCTGTTTTTT.

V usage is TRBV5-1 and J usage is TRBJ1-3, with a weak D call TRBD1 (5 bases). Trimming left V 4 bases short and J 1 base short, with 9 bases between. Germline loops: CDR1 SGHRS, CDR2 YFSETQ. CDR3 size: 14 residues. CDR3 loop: CASSAGGSGNTIYF. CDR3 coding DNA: TGCGCCAGCAGCGCGGGGGGATCTGGAAACACCATATATTTT. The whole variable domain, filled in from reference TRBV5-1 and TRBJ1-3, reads KAGVTQTPRYLIKTRGQQVTLSCSPISGHRSVSWYQQTPGQGLQFLFEYFSETQRNKGNFPGRFSGRQFSNSRSEMNVSTLELGDSALYLCASSAGGSGNTIYFGEGSWLTVV.

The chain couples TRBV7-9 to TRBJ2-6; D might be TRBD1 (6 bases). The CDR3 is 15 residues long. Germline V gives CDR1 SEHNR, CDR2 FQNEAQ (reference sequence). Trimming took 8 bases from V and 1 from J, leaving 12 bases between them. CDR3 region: CASRQQGSGANVLTF. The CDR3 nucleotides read TGTGCCAGCCGCCAACAGGGTTCTGGGGCCAACGTCCTGACTTTC.

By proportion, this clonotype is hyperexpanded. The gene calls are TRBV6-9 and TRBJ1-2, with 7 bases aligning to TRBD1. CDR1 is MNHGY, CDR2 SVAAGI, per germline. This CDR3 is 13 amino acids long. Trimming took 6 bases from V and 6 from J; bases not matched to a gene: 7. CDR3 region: CASSNRGAHGYTF. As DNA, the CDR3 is TGTGCCAGCAGCAACAGGGGAGCACATGGCTACACCTTC.

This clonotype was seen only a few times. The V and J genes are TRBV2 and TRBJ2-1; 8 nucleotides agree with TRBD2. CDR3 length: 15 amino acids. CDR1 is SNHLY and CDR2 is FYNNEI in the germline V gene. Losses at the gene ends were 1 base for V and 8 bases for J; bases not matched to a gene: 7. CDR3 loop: CASSEDTSGWDEQFF. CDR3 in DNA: TGTGCCAGCAGTGAAGATACTAGCGGTTGGGATGAGCAGTTCTTC.

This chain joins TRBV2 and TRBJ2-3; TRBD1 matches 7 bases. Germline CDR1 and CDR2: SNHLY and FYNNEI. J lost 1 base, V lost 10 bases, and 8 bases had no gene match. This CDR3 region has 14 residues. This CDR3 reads CATGGNTRTDTQYF. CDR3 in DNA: TGTGCCACAGGGGGAAATACTCGCACAGATACGCAGTATTTT.

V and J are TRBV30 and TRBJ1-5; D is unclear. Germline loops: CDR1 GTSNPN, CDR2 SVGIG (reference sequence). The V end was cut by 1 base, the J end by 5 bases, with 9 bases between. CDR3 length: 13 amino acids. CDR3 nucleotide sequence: TGTGCCTGGAGTGATAGGGCGGATCAGCCCCAGCATTTT. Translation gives CAWSDRADQPQHF. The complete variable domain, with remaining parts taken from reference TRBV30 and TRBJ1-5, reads SQTIHQWPATLVQPVGSPLSLECTVEGTSNPNLYWYRQAAGRGLQLLFYSVGIGQISSEVPQNLSASRPQDRQFILSSKKLLLSDSGFYLCAWSDRADQPQHFGDGTRLSIL.

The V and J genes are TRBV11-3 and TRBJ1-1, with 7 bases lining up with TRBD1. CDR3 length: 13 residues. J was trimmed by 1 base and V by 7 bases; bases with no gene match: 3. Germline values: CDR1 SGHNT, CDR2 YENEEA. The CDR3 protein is CASTDRKNTEAFF. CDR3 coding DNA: TGTGCCAGCACGGACAGGAAGAACACTGAAGCTTTCTTT.

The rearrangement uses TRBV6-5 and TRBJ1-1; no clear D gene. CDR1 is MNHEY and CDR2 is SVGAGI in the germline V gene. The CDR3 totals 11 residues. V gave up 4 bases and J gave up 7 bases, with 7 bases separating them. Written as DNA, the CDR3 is TGTGCCAGCAGTTTGAGGGATGAAGCTTTCTTT. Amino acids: CASSLRDEAFF.

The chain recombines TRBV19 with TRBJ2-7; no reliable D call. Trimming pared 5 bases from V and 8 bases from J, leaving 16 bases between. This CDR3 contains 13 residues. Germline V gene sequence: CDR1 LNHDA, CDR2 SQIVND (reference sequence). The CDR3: CASSSGDGGKQYF. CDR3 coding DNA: TGTGCCAGTAGTTCCGGAGACGGTGGTAAGCAGTACTTC.

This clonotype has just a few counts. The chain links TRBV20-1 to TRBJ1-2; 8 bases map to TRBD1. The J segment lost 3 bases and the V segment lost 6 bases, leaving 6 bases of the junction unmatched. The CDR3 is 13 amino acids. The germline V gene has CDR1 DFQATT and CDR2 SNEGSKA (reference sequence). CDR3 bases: TGCAGTGCGGCGGACAGGGCATACTATGGCTACACCTTC. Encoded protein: CSAADRAYYGYTF.

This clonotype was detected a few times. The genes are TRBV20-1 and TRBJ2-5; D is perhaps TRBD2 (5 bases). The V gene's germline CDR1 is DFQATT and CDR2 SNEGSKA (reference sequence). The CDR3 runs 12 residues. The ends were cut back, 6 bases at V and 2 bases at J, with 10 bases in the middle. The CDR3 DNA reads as TGCAGTGCCGATGGACTGCAAGAGACCCAGTACTTC. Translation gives CSADGLQETQYF.